This entry lists 5 T cell receptor beta chains sequenced from one sample in a study of shared clonotypes between healthy human individuals. The protocol was immunoSEQ multiplex PCR, while the TCRdb copy is restricted to in-frame clones and leaves out a portion. The sample lists around 1.1 million clones, roughly 80% occurring once. Sequencing was done on a sample of memory CD4+ T cells from PBMCs. The subset is: CD45RA-negative fraction. These receptors all stem from a man aged 18 to 29 in good health. Some clones in this sample may be carry-over from other donors' samples.

The chain recombines TRBV27 with TRBJ1-5, with D uncertain. There are 15 residues in the CDR3. Germline assignment: CDR1 MNHEY and CDR2 SMNVEV (reference sequence). V dropped 4 bases and J dropped 1 base, with 11 bases sitting between them. As DNA, the CDR3 is TGTGCCAGCAGTTCCCGAGGCGTGAGCAATCAGCCCCAGCATTTT. Translating it yields CASSSRGVSNQPQHF.

Comments on this clone: A much bigger clone sits one base away, suggesting this may be a read error. Other DNA sequences in this sample translate to the same CDR3. V gene TRBV2 combines with J gene TRBJ1-5; D is unclear. Germline values: CDR1 SNHLY, CDR2 FYNNEI. The CDR3 has 12 residues. V was trimmed by 5 bases and J by 0 bases, leaving 2 bases between them. The CDR3 DNA reads as TGTGCCAGCAGTTATAGCAATCAGCCCCAGCATTTT. Translating gives CASSYSNQPQHF.

The rearrangement joins TRBV5-1 to TRBJ2-7; D perhaps matches TRBD1 (6 bases). The V gene's germline CDR1 is SGHRS and CDR2 YFSETQ. Trimming left V 3 bases short and J 2 bases short, with 12 bases between. This CDR3 comprises 14 residues. CDR3 amino acids: CASSWNRATYEQYF. The CDR3 DNA reads TGCGCCAGCAGCTGGAACAGGGCAACCTACGAGCAGTACTTC.

V gene TRBV11-1 combines with J gene TRBJ2-2; 14 bases map to TRBD2. Germline CDR1 and CDR2: SGHAT and FQDESV (reference sequence). The CDR3 spans 16 residues. V dropped 4 bases and J dropped 5; count of bases not matched to a gene: 3. The CDR3 DNA follows: TGTGCCAGCAGCTCGGGACTAGCGGGAGTAACCGGGGAGCTGTTTTTT. The encoded protein is CASSSGLAGVTGELFF.

The chain combines TRBV7-6 with TRBJ1-3, with D possibly TRBD1 on 5 matching bases. The CDR3 consists of 16 residues. Trimming pared 0 bases from V and 2 bases from J, leaving 11 bases between. Germline loops: CDR1 SGHVS, CDR2 FNYEAQ. The CDR3 spells CASSLASTVAGNTIYF. CDR3 in DNA: TGTGCCAGCAGCTTAGCCTCGACAGTAGCTGGAAACACCATATATTTT.